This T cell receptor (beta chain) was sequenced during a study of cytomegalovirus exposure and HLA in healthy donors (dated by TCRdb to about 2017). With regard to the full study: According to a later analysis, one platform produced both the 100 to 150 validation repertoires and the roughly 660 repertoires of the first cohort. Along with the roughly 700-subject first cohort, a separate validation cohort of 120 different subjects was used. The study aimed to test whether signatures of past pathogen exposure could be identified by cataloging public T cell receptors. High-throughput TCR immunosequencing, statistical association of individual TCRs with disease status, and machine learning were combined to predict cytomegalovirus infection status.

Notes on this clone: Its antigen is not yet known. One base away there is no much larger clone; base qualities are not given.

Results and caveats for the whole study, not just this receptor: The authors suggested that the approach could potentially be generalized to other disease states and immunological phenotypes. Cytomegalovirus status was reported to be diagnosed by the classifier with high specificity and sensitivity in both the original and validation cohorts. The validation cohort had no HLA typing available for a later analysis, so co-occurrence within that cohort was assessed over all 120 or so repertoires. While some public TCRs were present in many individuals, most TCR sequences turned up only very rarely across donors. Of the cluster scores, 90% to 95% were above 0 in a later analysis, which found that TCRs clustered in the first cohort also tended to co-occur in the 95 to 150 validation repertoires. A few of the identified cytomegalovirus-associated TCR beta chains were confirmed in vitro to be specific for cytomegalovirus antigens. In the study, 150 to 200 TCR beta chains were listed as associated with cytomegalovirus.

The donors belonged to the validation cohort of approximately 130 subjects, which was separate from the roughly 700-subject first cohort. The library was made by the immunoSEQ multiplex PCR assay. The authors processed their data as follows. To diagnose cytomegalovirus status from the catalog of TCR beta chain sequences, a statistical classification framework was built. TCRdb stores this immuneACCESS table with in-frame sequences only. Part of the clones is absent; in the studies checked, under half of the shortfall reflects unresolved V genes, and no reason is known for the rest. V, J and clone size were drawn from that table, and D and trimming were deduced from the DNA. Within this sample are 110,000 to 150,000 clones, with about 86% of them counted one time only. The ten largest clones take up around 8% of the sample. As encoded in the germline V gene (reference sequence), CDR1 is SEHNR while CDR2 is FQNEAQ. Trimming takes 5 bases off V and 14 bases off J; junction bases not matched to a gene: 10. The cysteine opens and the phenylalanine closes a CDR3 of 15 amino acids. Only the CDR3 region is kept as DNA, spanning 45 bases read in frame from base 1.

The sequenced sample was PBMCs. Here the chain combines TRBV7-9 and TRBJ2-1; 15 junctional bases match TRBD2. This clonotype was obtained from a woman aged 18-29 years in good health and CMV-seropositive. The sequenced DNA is TGTGCCAGCAGCCTCGGGCGGACTAGCGGGGGGGCCGAGTTCTTC. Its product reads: CASSLGRTSGGAEFF.